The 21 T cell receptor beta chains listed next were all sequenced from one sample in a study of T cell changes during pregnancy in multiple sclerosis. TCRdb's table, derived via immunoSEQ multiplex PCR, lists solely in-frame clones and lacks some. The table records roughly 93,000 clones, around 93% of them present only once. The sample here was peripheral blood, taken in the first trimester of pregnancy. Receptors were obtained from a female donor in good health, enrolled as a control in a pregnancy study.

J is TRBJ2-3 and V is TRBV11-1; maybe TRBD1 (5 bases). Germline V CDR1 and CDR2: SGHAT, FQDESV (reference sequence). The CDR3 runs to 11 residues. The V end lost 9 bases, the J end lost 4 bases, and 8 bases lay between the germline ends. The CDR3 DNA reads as TGTGCCAGTAGGGGTCCAGATACGCAGTATTTT. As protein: CASRGPDTQYF.

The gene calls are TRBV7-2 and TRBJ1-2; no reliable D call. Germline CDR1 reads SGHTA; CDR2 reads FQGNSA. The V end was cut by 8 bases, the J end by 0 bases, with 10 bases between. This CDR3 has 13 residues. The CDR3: CASGQPANYGYTF. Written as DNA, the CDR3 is TGTGCCAGCGGGCAGCCGGCTAACTATGGCTACACCTTC.

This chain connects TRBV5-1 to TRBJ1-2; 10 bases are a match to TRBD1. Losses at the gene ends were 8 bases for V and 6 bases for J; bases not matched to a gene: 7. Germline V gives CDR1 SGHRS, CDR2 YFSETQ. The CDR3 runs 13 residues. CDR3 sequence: CASSGTGVDGYTF. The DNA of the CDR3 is TGCGCCAGTTCCGGGACAGGGGTTGATGGCTACACCTTC.

This chain's CDR3 is CASSDRGPKTQYF. DNA of the CDR3: TGTGCCAGTAGCGACAGGGGCCCGAAGACCCAGTACTTC. The V gene is TRBV19, the J gene TRBJ2-5; 8 bases align to TRBD1. V was clipped by 6 bases and J by 6 bases; unmatched bases: 6. The CDR3 sequence is 13 residues long. Per the germline V gene, CDR1 is LNHDA and CDR2 is SQIVND (reference sequence). Based on the CDR3 plus reference TRBV19 and TRBJ2-5, the full variable domain is DGGITQSPKYLFRKEGQNVTLSCEQNLNHDAMYWYRQDPGQGLRLIYYSQIVNDFQKGDIAEGYSVSREKKESFPLTVTSAQKNPTAFYLCASSDRGPKTQYFGPGTRLLVL.

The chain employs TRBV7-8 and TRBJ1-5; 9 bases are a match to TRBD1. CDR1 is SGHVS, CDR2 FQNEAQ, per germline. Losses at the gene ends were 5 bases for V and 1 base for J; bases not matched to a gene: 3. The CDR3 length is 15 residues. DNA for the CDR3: TGTGCCAGCAGCCGGACAGGGGTCAGCAATCAGCCCCAGCATTTT. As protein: CASSRTGVSNQPQHF.

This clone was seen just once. This CDR3 reads CASSRSQGVEQPQHF. The CDR3 bases are TGTGCCAGCAGTCGTTCACAGGGGGTCGAGCAGCCCCAGCATTTT. The chain joins TRBV4-2 to TRBJ1-5; 8 bases match TRBD1. There are 15 residues in the CDR3. J was trimmed by 7 bases and V by 6 bases; bases with no gene match: 11. Germline CDR1 is LGHNA and CDR2 is YNFKEQ.

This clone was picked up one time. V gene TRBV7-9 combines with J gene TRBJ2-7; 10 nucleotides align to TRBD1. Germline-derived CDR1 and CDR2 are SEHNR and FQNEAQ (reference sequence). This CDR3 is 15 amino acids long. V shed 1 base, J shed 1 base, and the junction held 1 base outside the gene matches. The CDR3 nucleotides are TGTGCCAGCAGCTTAGAGGGACAGGGGTCCTACGAGCAGTACTTC. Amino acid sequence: CASSLEGQGSYEQYF.

Here the CDR3 DNA reads TGTGCCAGCAGCTTCGGCGCGGGTTTGACGAACACTGAAGCTTTCTTT. Translation gives CASSFGAGLTNTEAFF. The J gene is TRBJ1-1, the V gene TRBV11-2; D is uncertain. V was cut by 3 bases and J by 1 base, with 15 bases left in between. The length of the CDR3 is 16 residues. Germline V lookup: CDR1 SGHAT, CDR2 FQNNGV. Full variable domain (missing parts from reference TRBV11-2 and TRBJ1-1): EAGVAQSPRYKIIEKRQSVAFWCNPISGHATLYWYQQILGQGPKLLIQFQNNGVVDDSQLPKDRFSAERLKGVDSTLKIQPAKLEDSAVYLCASSFGAGLTNTEAFFGQGTRLTVV.

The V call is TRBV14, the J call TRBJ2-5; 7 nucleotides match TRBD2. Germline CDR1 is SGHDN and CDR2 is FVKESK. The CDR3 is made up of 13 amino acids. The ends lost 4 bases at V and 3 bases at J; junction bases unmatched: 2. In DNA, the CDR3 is TGTGCCAGCAGCCCCGGACTAGAAGAGACCCAGTACTTC. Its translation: CASSPGLEETQYF.

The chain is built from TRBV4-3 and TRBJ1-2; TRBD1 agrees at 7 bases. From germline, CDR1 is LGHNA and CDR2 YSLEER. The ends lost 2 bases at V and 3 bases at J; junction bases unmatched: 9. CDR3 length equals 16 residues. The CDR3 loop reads CASSQYRGGMDYGYTF. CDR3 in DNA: TGCGCCAGCAGCCAATACAGGGGCGGTATGGACTATGGCTACACCTTC.

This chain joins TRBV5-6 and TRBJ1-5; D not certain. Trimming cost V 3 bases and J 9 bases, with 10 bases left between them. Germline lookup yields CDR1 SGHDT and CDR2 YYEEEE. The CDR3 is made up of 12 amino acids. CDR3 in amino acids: CASSSGGLPQHF. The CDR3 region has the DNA TGTGCCAGCAGCTCCGGAGGGCTGCCCCAGCATTTT.

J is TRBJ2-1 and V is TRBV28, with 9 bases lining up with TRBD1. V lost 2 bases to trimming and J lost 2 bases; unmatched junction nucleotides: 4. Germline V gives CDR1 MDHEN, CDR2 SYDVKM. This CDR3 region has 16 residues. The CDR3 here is CASSLGTGSPYNEQFF. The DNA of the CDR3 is TGTGCCAGCAGTTTAGGGACAGGGAGCCCCTACAATGAGCAGTTCTTC.

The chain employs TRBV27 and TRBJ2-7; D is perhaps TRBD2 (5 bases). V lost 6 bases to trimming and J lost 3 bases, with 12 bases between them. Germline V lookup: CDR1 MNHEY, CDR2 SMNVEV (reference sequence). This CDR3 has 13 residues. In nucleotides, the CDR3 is TGTGCCAGCAGCTTCCCGACTATCTACGAGCAGTACTTC. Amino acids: CASSFPTIYEQYF.

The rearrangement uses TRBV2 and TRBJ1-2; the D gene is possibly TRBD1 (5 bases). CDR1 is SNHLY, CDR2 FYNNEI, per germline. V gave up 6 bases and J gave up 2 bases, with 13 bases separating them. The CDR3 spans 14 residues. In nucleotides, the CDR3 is TGTGCCAGCAGCGTGGACACGCCGAACTATGGCTACACCTTC. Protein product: CASSVDTPNYGYTF. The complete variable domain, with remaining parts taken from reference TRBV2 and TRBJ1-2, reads EPEVTQTPSHQVTQMGQEVILRCVPISNHLYFYWYRQILGQKVEFLVSFYNNEISEKSEIFDDQFSVERPDGSNFTLKIRSTKLEDSAMYFCASSVDTPNYGYTFGSGTRLTVV.

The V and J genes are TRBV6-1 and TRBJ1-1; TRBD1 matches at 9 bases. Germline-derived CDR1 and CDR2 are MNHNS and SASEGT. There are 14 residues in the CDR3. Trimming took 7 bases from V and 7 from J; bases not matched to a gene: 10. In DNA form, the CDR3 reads TGTGCCAGCATCCGGGACAGGGTTAGGGGTGAAGCTTTCTTT. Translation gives CASIRDRVRGEAFF.

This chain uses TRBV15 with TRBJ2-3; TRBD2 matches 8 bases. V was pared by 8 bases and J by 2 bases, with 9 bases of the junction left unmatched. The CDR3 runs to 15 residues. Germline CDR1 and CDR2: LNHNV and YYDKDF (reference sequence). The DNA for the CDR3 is TGTGCCACCGGAATGGGGCGGGGGGCCACAGATACGCAGTATTTT. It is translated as CATGMGRGATDTQYF.

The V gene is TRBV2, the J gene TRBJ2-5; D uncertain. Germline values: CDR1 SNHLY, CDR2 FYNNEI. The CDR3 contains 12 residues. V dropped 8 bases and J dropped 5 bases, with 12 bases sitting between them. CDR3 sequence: CASPISRETQYF. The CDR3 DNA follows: TGTGCCAGCCCAATCTCCCGGGAGACCCAGTACTTC.

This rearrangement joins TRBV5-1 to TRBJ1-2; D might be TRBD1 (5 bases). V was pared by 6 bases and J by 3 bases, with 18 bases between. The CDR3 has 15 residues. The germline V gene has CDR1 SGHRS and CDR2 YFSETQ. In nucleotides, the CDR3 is TGCGCCAGCATCGGGTTTACAGGCGCCTACTATGGCTACACCTTC. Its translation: CASIGFTGAYYGYTF.

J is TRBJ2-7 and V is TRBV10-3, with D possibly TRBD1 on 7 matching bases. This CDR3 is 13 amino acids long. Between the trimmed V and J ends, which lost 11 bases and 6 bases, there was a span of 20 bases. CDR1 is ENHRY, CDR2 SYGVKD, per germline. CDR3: CALGGGGGLEQYF. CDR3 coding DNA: TGTGCCCTAGGGGGTGGAGGGGGCCTCGAGCAGTACTTC.

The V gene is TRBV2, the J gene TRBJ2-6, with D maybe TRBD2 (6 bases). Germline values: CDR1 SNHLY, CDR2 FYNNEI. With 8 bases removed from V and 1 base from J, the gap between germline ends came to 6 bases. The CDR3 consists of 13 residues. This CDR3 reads CASRGSGANVLTF. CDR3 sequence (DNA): TGTGCCAGCCGGGGGTCTGGGGCCAACGTCCTGACTTTC. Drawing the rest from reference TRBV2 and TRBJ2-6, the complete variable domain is EPEVTQTPSHQVTQMGQEVILRCVPISNHLYFYWYRQILGQKVEFLVSFYNNEISEKSEIFDDQFSVERPDGSNFTLKIRSTKLEDSAMYFCASRGSGANVLTFGAGSRLTVL.

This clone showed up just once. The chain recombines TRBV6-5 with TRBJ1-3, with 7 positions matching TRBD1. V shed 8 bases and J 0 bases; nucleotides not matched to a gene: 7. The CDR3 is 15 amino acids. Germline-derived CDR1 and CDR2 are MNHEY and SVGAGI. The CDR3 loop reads CASGVGTVSGNTIYF. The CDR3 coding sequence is TGTGCCAGCGGGGTAGGGACAGTCTCTGGAAACACCATATATTTT.